Below, 21 T cell receptor beta chains from the same sample are listed, as sequenced in a study of T cell repertoires in cytomegalovirus infection. TCRdb processed the reads anew with MiXCR; each CDR3 protein has one entry. The profile shows about 570,000 distinct CDR3 sequences, approximately 40% of them singletons. Antigen specificity for these receptors is unknown. Sequenced material: cultured PBMCs, taken from culture after CMV antigen stimulation. Every receptor here comes from a human donor in good health (CMV status not recorded). Some clones in this sample may be carry-over from other donors' samples.

The chain links TRBV27 to TRBJ2-1, with D possibly matching TRBD2 (6 bases). Germline lookup yields CDR1 MNHEY and CDR2 SMNVEV (reference sequence). The CDR3 extends over 15 amino acids. The V end lost 8 bases, the J end lost 0 bases, and 14 bases lay between the germline ends. Written as DNA, the CDR3 is TGTGCCAGCCGACCGGGGGATTACTCCTACAATGAGCAGTTCTTC. Translating it yields CASRPGDYSYNEQFF.

The chain links TRBV7-9 to TRBJ2-1, with 9 bases fitting TRBD2. Germline CDR1 reads SEHNR; CDR2 reads FQNEAQ (reference sequence). Unmatched junction bases numbered 10, after V lost 3 bases and J lost 10 bases. There are 15 residues in the CDR3. CDR3 coding DNA: TGTGCCAGCAGCTTGTTCGCGGGAGGGCTCACAGAGCAGTTCTTC. This codes for CASSLFAGGLTEQFF.

A few counts support this clonotype. V and J are TRBV7-8 and TRBJ2-3; TRBD2 aligns across 9 bases. J gave up 3 bases and V 3 bases, and 7 bases lay outside the gene matches. Germline CDR1 is SGHVS and CDR2 is FQNEAQ. This CDR3 is built from 16 residues. The CDR3 sequence is CASSLDSGGTTDTQYF. CDR3 sequence (DNA): TGTGCCAGCAGCTTGGATAGCGGGGGAACGACAGATACGCAGTATTTT.

A few counts support this clonotype. The gene calls are TRBV2 and TRBJ2-6; 7 bases align to TRBD1. Germline V gene sequence: CDR1 SNHLY, CDR2 FYNNEI. This CDR3 is built from 16 residues. V lost 6 bases to trimming and J lost 1 base; unmatched junction nucleotides: 6. The CDR3 sequence: CASRKDRQSGANVLTF. In DNA, the CDR3 is TGTGCCAGCAGAAAGGACAGGCAGTCTGGGGCCAACGTCCTGACTTTC. Filled out from reference TRBV2 and TRBJ2-6, the complete variable domain reads EPEVTQTPSHQVTQMGQEVILRCVPISNHLYFYWYRQILGQKVEFLVSFYNNEISEKSEIFDDQFSVERPDGSNFTLKIRSTKLEDSAMYFCASRKDRQSGANVLTFGAGSRLTVL.

The chain joins TRBV7-2 to TRBJ1-5, with D tentatively TRBD1 (6 bases). CDR1 SGHTA and CDR2 FQGNSA come from the germline V gene. V lost 1 base and J lost 7, with 17 bases in between. The CDR3 consists of 16 residues. The CDR3 is CASSLGGGGAEQPQHF. The CDR3 DNA follows: TGTGCCAGCAGCTTAGGGGGGGGGGGGGCTGAGCAGCCCCAGCATTTT.

The chain carries TRBV7-2 and TRBJ1-5, with D maybe TRBD1 (5 bases). V was shortened by 2 bases and J by 1 base, with 12 bases between the two germline ends. The CDR3 runs to 16 residues. In germline, CDR1 is SGHTA, CDR2 FQGNSA. The CDR3 here is CASSLFSTGSNQPQHF. CDR3 DNA sequence: TGTGCCAGCAGCTTATTCAGCACAGGCAGCAATCAGCCCCAGCATTTT.

Written as DNA, the CDR3 is TGCGCCAGCAGCTTGTTTGGGACTAGCGGCCAGAACGAGCAGTACTTC. It is translated as CASSLFGTSGQNEQYF. The rearrangement joins TRBV5-1 to TRBJ2-7; 11 nucleotides match TRBD2. This CDR3 has 16 residues. The V and J ends lost 1 base and 5 bases, in that order; junction bases with no gene match: 8. In germline, CDR1 is SGHRS, CDR2 YFSETQ.

The chain links TRBV7-6 to TRBJ1-2; possible D gene TRBD1, 5 bases. The CDR3 runs 15 residues. Germline CDR1 and CDR2: SGHVS and FNYEAQ. Between the trimmed V and J ends, which lost 2 bases and 8 bases, there was a span of 18 bases. CDR3 sequence (DNA): TGTGCCAGCAGCTTAAATAGTGGGGGAGCGCGAGGCTACACCTTC. This translates into CASSLNSGGARGYTF.

This chain connects TRBV5-6 to TRBJ2-7, with D perhaps matching TRBD2 (6 bases). Germline assignment: CDR1 SGHDT and CDR2 YYEEEE. With 7 bases removed from V and 1 base from J, the gap between germline ends came to 12 bases. The CDR3 is made up of 13 amino acids. CDR3 bases: TGTGCCAGCGGAGGGTCGGTATCCTACGAGCAGTACTTC. This translates into CASGGSVSYEQYF.

This clonotype was counted only a few times. This sequence joins TRBV7-2 and TRBJ2-3; maybe TRBD2 (5 bases). Per germline, CDR1 SGHTA and CDR2 FQGNSA. CDR3 size: 13 residues. Trimming took off 3 bases at V and 6 bases at J, with 10 bases between the two ends. CDR3 bases: TGTGCCAGCAGCTTGGAGGTTCGGGATACGCAGTATTTT. Protein: CASSLEVRDTQYF. Complete variable domain (other parts from reference TRBV7-2 and TRBJ2-3): GAGVSQSPSNKVTEKGKDVELRCDPISGHTALYWYRQSLGQGLEFLIYFQGNSAPDKSGLPSDRFSAERTGGSVSTLTIQRTQQEDSAVYLCASSLEVRDTQYFGPGTRLTVL.

The chain uses TRBV11-2 and TRBJ2-3; 7 bases agree with TRBD2. Trimming removed 5 bases from V and 6 bases from J; junction bases left unmatched: 8. The CDR3 totals 14 residues. From germline, CDR1 is SGHAT and CDR2 FQNNGV. CDR3 amino acids: CASSRGLVFDTQYF. In nucleotides, the CDR3 is TGTGCCAGCAGCCGTGGACTAGTTTTCGATACGCAGTATTTT. Full variable domain (rest looked up from reference TRBV11-2 and TRBJ2-3): EAGVAQSPRYKIIEKRQSVAFWCNPISGHATLYWYQQILGQGPKLLIQFQNNGVVDDSQLPKDRFSAERLKGVDSTLKIQPAKLEDSAVYLCASSRGLVFDTQYFGPGTRLTVL.

This chain links TRBV7-9 with TRBJ2-3; D ambiguous. The CDR3 length is 14 residues. V was cut by 2 bases and J by 2 bases, with 8 bases left in between. Germline values: CDR1 SEHNR, CDR2 FQNEAQ (reference sequence). The CDR3 bases are TGTGCCAGCAGCTTATGGCGGTTCACAGATACGCAGTATTTT. Translation gives CASSLWRFTDTQYF.

The CDR3 spells CSAPPGVQSPLHF. CDR3 coding DNA: TGCAGTGCTCCCCCAGGGGTACAGTCACCCCTCCACTTT. The chain combines TRBV20-1 with TRBJ1-6, with a tentative D call TRBD1 (6 bases). Trimming cost V 5 bases and J 10 bases, with 15 bases left between them. The CDR3 covers 13 residues. In germline, CDR1 is DFQATT, CDR2 SNEGSKA (reference sequence).

The V and J genes are TRBV6-2 or TRBV6-3 and TRBJ1-1; D ambiguous. Trimming left V 7 bases short and J 7 bases short, with 13 bases between. The CDR3 has 12 residues. Germline CDR1 and CDR2: MNHEY and SVGEGT. This CDR3 is CASTDPHLEAFF. CDR3 nucleotide sequence: TGTGCCAGCACAGACCCTCACCTTGAAGCTTTCTTT.

In this sample, this clonotype turned up a few times. V and J are TRBV12-3 or TRBV12-4 and TRBJ1-5, with no clear D. The CDR3 runs to 14 residues. V was clipped by 3 bases and J by 5 bases, with 11 bases between them. The CDR3 DNA is TGTGCCAGCAGTTTGCTGGGCGCGGATCAGCCCCAGCATTTT. Protein product: CASSLLGADQPQHF.

The sample holds a few counts of this clonotype. This chain uses TRBV30 with TRBJ1-3, with TRBD1 as a possible D gene (6 bases). Germline assignment: CDR1 GTSNPN and CDR2 SVGIG (reference sequence). V lost 3 bases, J lost 2 bases, and 14 bases lay in between. CDR3 size: 15 residues. CDR3 residues: CAWRDRGGPGNTIYF. Here the CDR3 DNA reads TGTGCCTGGAGGGATAGAGGGGGACCTGGAAACACCATATATTTT.

The genes are TRBV27 and TRBJ1-6, with a possible D match to TRBD1 (6 bases). The germline V gene encodes CDR1 MNHEY and CDR2 SMNVEV (reference sequence). The V gene lost 4 bases and the J gene lost 7 bases, with 14 bases spanning the gap. The CDR3 loop spans 15 amino acids. CDR3 protein: CASSYIDRQNSPLHF. The CDR3, as DNA: TGTGCCAGCAGTTATATCGACAGGCAGAATTCACCCCTCCACTTT.

This clonotype was seen a handful of times. This rearrangement joins TRBV7-8 to TRBJ2-3; D might be TRBD1 (6 bases). V was shortened by 6 bases and J by 2 bases, with 15 bases between the two germline ends. Per germline, CDR1 SGHVS and CDR2 FQNEAQ. This CDR3 spans 15 amino acids. The CDR3 is CASSLGGHPTDTQYF. DNA of the CDR3: TGTGCCAGCAGTCTAGGGGGACATCCCACAGATACGCAGTATTTT.

The table lists this clonotype with a few counts. The V call is TRBV5-5, the J call TRBJ2-5, with 7 bases identical to TRBD1. CDR3 length equals 15 residues. Per germline, CDR1 SGHKS and CDR2 YYEKEE (reference sequence). Trimming removed 2 bases from V and 6 bases from J; junction bases left unmatched: 10. DNA of the CDR3: TGTGCCAGCAGCTTCTCACCCAGGGGGATGCAGACCCAGTACTTC. The encoded protein is CASSFSPRGMQTQYF. Full variable domain (rest looked up from reference TRBV5-5 and TRBJ2-5): DAGVTQSPTHLIKTRGQQVTLRCSPISGHKSVSWYQQVLGQGPQFIFQYYEKEERGRGNFPDRFSARQFPNYSSELNVNALLLGDSALYLCASSFSPRGMQTQYFGPGTRLLVL.

This clonotype occurred a few times. CDR3 DNA sequence: TGTGCCAGCAGTGAGCAGACAGGGAATGAGCAGTTCTTC. Its protein product is CASSEQTGNEQFF. The V call is TRBV2, the J call TRBJ2-1, with 7 bases identical to TRBD1. V trimming: 3 bases; J trimming: 7 bases; junction bases outside the gene matches: 3. The length of the CDR3 is 13 residues. CDR1 is SNHLY and CDR2 is FYNNEI in the germline V gene.

V and J are TRBV6-5 and TRBJ1-1, with D unclear. The V end lost 7 bases, the J end lost 7 bases, and 10 bases lay between the germline ends. Germline V lookup: CDR1 MNHEY, CDR2 SVGAGI. This CDR3 has 11 residues. CDR3 in DNA: TGTGCCAGCAAGAAAGTACATGAAGCTTTCTTT. Protein product: CASKKVHEAFF.